Each of the 10 T cell receptor beta chains below was sequenced from the same sample in a study of PD-1 blockade in classical Hodgkin lymphoma. Profiled with immunoSEQ multiplex PCR; TCRdb holds only in-frame clones, not every one. Here the sample spans tens of thousands of clones, 75% to 85% being singletons. Specified time point: cycle 4 day 1 (C4D1), after about 6 weeks of nivolumab. Relapse after autologous stem cell transplantation occurred in every patient, and brentuximab vedotin exposure varied. The source material was peripheral blood mononuclear cells (PBMCs), sampled before the fourth cycle of nivolumab. These receptor sequences come from a human donor with classical Hodgkin lymphoma.

The chain carries TRBV4-1 and TRBJ2-1; possibly TRBD1 for D (5 bases). Trimming pared 1 base from V and 1 base from J, leaving 14 bases between. This CDR3 is built from 17 residues. The V gene's germline CDR1 is MGHRA and CDR2 YSYEKL. The CDR3 reads CASSQVVRQGSYNEQFF. For the CDR3, the DNA is TGCGCCAGCAGCCAAGTAGTTAGGCAGGGTTCCTACAATGAGCAGTTCTTC.

The V call is TRBV7-8, the J call TRBJ2-5; no clear D. The CDR3 has 14 amino acids. Trimming removed 2 bases at V and 1 base at J, with 8 bases between. CDR1 SGHVS and CDR2 FQNEAQ come from the germline V gene. CDR3 bases: TGTGCCAGCAGCTTACCCAGTCTCCAAGAGACCCAGTACTTC. Its protein product is CASSLPSLQETQYF.

This chain uses TRBV7-2 with TRBJ1-5, with a weak D call TRBD1 (5 bases). The CDR3 contains 15 residues. Germline V gene sequence: CDR1 SGHTA, CDR2 FQGNSA. Trimming removed 1 base at V and 3 bases at J, with 10 bases between. The CDR3 DNA reads as TGTGCCAGCAGCTTAGAAGACAGCTCCAATCAGCCCCAGCATTTT. The encoded protein is CASSLEDSSNQPQHF.

The V call is TRBV30, the J call TRBJ2-7, with D tentatively TRBD2 (6 bases). Per germline, CDR1 GTSNPN and CDR2 SVGIG (reference sequence). V gave up 0 bases and J gave up 6 bases, with 12 bases separating them. The CDR3 is 13 residues long. The CDR3 loop reads CAWSVLGGGEQYF. The CDR3 DNA reads TGTGCCTGGAGTGTACTGGGGGGAGGCGAGCAGTACTTC.

The gene calls are TRBV19 and TRBJ1-1; D is unclear. Trimming took off 2 bases at V and 1 base at J, with 5 bases between the two ends. Looked up from germline, CDR1 is LNHDA and CDR2 is SQIVND (reference sequence). This CDR3 has 13 residues. The CDR3 loop is CASSIQENTEAFF. The CDR3 nucleotides are TGTGCCAGTAGTATACAGGAGAACACTGAAGCTTTCTTT.

The chain links TRBV7-9 to TRBJ2-7; possibly TRBD2 for D (5 bases). Deletions cut 1 base from V and 6 bases from J, with 13 bases between. Per germline, CDR1 SEHNR and CDR2 FQNEAQ (reference sequence). This CDR3 comprises 14 residues. CDR3 in DNA: TGTGCCAGCAGCTTAGTTGGCGGAGGAGGCGAGCAGTACTTC. Encoded protein: CASSLVGGGGEQYF.

V and J are TRBV5-1 and TRBJ2-1; 8 bases are a match to TRBD2. With 4 bases clipped from V and 10 bases from J, the junction kept 10 bases outside the gene matches. This CDR3 spans 14 amino acids. Germline CDR1 reads SGHRS; CDR2 reads YFSETQ. CDR3 nucleotides: TGCGCCAGCAGCCCCCAGCGGGAGTCGGGGGAGCAGTTCTTC. Translating gives CASSPQRESGEQFF.

J is TRBJ1-3 and V is TRBV18; 10 bases are a match to TRBD1. Germline CDR1 KGHSH, CDR2 LQKENI. V shed 1 base and J 4 bases; nucleotides not matched to a gene: 1. CDR3 length: 15 amino acids. The CDR3 region is CASSPQTGGGNTIYF. CDR3 DNA: TGTGCCAGCTCACCACAGACAGGGGGCGGAAACACCATATATTTT. The variable domain in full, with the rest retrieved from reference TRBV18 and TRBJ1-3, is NAGVMQNPRHLVRRRGQEARLRCSPMKGHSHVYWYRQLPEEGLKFMVYLQKENIIDESGMPKERFSAEFPKEGPSILRIQQVVRGDSAAYFCASSPQTGGGNTIYFGEGSWLTVV.

V usage is TRBV5-1 and J usage is TRBJ2-7; D is unresolved. The CDR3 extends over 13 amino acids. V gave up 6 bases and J gave up 7 bases, with 17 bases separating them. Germline CDR1 SGHRS, CDR2 YFSETQ. CDR3 in DNA: TGCGCCAGCACCCTTTCTGGTGGAAGGGAGCAGTACTTC. It codes for CASTLSGGREQYF.

The chain combines TRBV15 with TRBJ1-1, with 8 bases identical to TRBD1. Germline CDR1 LNHNV, CDR2 YYDKDF (reference sequence). The CDR3 totals 15 residues. V trimming: 5 bases; J trimming: 7 bases; junction bases outside the gene matches: 12. The CDR3 DNA is TGTGCCACCAGCGACCGACAGGGGAGCAAGGGTGAAGCTTTCTTT. Translating gives CATSDRQGSKGEAFF.